The 22 T cell receptor beta chains reported below all come from one sample, sequenced in a study of regulatory dendritic cells for organ transplantation. The data were produced by immunoSEQ multiplex PCR, yet TCRdb's version contains in-frame clones alone and is incomplete. The data hold approximately 29,000 clones, with around 84% observed a single time. The source material was naive CD4+ T cells from blood. The subset: CD45RA+ naive T cells. Source of these receptors: a human donor in good health.

This chain connects TRBV5-1 to TRBJ1-2; weak D call: TRBD1 (6 bases). The V gene's germline CDR1 is SGHRS and CDR2 YFSETQ. V lost 0 bases and J lost 0, with 9 bases in between. There are 15 residues in the CDR3. The CDR3: CASSLGTDPNYGYTF. CDR3 bases: TGCGCCAGCAGCTTGGGGACAGACCCTAACTATGGCTACACCTTC. Together with reference TRBV5-1 and TRBJ1-2, the CDR3 gives the full variable domain: KAGVTQTPRYLIKTRGQQVTLSCSPISGHRSVSWYQQTPGQGLQFLFEYFSETQRNKGNFPGRFSGRQFSNSRSEMNVSTLELGDSALYLCASSLGTDPNYGYTFGSGTRLTVV.

The rearrangement uses TRBV5-4 and TRBJ1-2; D may be TRBD1 (6 bases). Per the germline V gene, CDR1 is SGHNT and CDR2 is YYREEE (reference sequence). Trimming shortened V by 4 bases and J by 4 bases, and 8 bases separated the two germline ends. This CDR3 has 12 amino acids. CDR3 residues: CASSVTGYGYTF. DNA of the CDR3: TGTGCCAGCAGCGTGACAGGCTATGGCTACACCTTC.

This chain uses TRBV4-1 with TRBJ2-2; possible D gene TRBD1, 5 bases. Germline loops: CDR1 MGHRA, CDR2 YSYEKL. CDR3 size: 17 residues. With 0 bases removed from V and 0 bases from J, the gap between germline ends came to 11 bases. Here the CDR3 DNA reads TGCGCCAGCAGCCAAGATTCATCGACAGCGAACACCGGGGAGCTGTTTTTT. It codes for CASSQDSSTANTGELFF.

This chain connects TRBV7-3 to TRBJ1-1; D is undetermined. The CDR3 is 12 amino acids. Germline V gene lookup returns CDR1 SGHTA and CDR2 FQGTGA. Deletions cut 4 bases from V and 4 bases from J, with 7 bases between. CDR3 residues: CASSSSGTEAFF. In nucleotides, the CDR3 is TGTGCCAGCAGCTCTTCAGGCACTGAAGCTTTCTTT.

The chain combines TRBV4-1 with TRBJ2-1; TRBD2 is a possible D gene (6 bases). The germline V gene has CDR1 MGHRA and CDR2 YSYEKL. The CDR3 is 14 residues long. With 4 bases removed from V and 1 base from J, the gap between germline ends came to 8 bases. The CDR3 loop is CASSLGGSYNEQFF. CDR3 in DNA: TGCGCCAGCAGCCTGGGGGGATCCTACAATGAGCAGTTCTTC.

In this sample, this clone turned up once. V is TRBV19 and J is TRBJ1-1, with 8 bases fitting TRBD1. The CDR3 totals 14 residues. CDR1 and CDR2 (germline): LNHDA, SQIVND (reference sequence). Trimming took 5 bases from V and 0 from J; bases not matched to a gene: 2. The CDR3 sequence: CASSAGGLNTEAFF. The CDR3 DNA is TGTGCCAGTAGTGCAGGGGGCCTGAACACTGAAGCTTTCTTT.

Points on this clone: This specimen includes other DNA sequences encoding the same CDR3. The rearrangement joins TRBV19 to TRBJ1-5; D perhaps matches TRBD1 (5 bases). This CDR3 comprises 15 residues. Trimming pared 1 base from V and 1 base from J, leaving 8 bases between. Germline V gives CDR1 LNHDA, CDR2 SQIVND (reference sequence). The CDR3 DNA sequence: TGTGCCAGTAGTATAGGGGGGGTAAGCAATCAGCCCCAGCATTTT. Protein product: CASSIGGVSNQPQHF.

This clone was recorded only once. The chain carries TRBV9 and TRBJ1-3; a possible D gene is TRBD1 (5 bases). This CDR3 region has 15 residues. Per the germline V gene, CDR1 is SGDLS and CDR2 is YYNGEE. With 0 bases removed from V and 0 bases from J, the gap between germline ends came to 7 bases. The chain's CDR3 is CASSVAGDSGNTIYF. The CDR3 DNA follows: TGTGCCAGCAGCGTAGCGGGGGACTCTGGAAACACCATATATTTT.

The chain employs TRBV5-1 and TRBJ1-2; D might be TRBD1 (6 bases). Trimming pared 0 bases from V and 6 bases from J, leaving 12 bases between. Germline V gives CDR1 SGHRS, CDR2 YFSETQ. This CDR3 comprises 14 residues. The CDR3 DNA sequence: TGCGCCAGCAGCTTGGACAGGGTGAGAAATGGCTACACCTTC. Amino acid sequence: CASSLDRVRNGYTF.

V usage is TRBV5-1 and J usage is TRBJ1-6; 8 nucleotides align to TRBD1. Germline V CDR1 and CDR2: SGHRS, YFSETQ. V trimming: 4 bases; J trimming: 5 bases; junction bases outside the gene matches: 2. CDR3 length: 14 residues. The CDR3: CASSQQGDNSPLHF. The CDR3 DNA is TGCGCCAGCAGCCAACAGGGGGATAATTCACCCCTCCACTTT.

The chain joins TRBV15 to TRBJ1-4; TRBD1 is a possible D gene (5 bases). The V end was cut by 0 bases, the J end by 2 bases, with 10 bases between. CDR1 and CDR2 from the germline V gene are LNHNV and YYDKDF (reference sequence). The CDR3 spans 16 residues. The CDR3 nucleotides are TGTGCCACCAGCAGAGATCCCAGGGCCACTAATGAAAAACTGTTTTTT. This encodes CATSRDPRATNEKLFF.

CDR3 nucleotides: TGTGCCAGTAGTACCAACCTCGGGTCTGGGAACACCGGGGAGCTGTTTTTT. It translates to CASSTNLGSGNTGELFF. The gene calls are TRBV19 and TRBJ2-2; D is undetermined. Germline CDR1 and CDR2: LNHDA and SQIVND (reference sequence). V lost 4 bases and J lost 1, with 16 bases in between. The CDR3 is 17 residues long.

The chain couples TRBV7-9 to TRBJ1-6, with D possibly TRBD1 on 5 matching bases. The CDR3 extends over 15 amino acids. The germline CDR1 and CDR2 sequences are SEHNR and FQNEAQ (reference sequence). The V end lost 1 base, the J end lost 7 bases, and 11 bases lay between the germline ends. CDR3 in amino acids: CASSLVGGGNSPLHF. CDR3 DNA: TGTGCCAGCAGCTTAGTTGGGGGGGGAAATTCACCCCTCCACTTT.

This sequence joins TRBV5-1 and TRBJ2-2, with D maybe TRBD2 (6 bases). The CDR3 is 15 residues long. Trimming cost V 3 bases and J 5 bases, with 14 bases left between them. The V gene's germline CDR1 is SGHRS and CDR2 YFSETQ. The CDR3 loop reads CASSSDGRGTGELFF. The CDR3 nucleotides are TGCGCCAGCAGCTCGGACGGGCGGGGTACCGGGGAGCTGTTTTTT.

V is TRBV2 and J is TRBJ1-2; 10 bases are a match to TRBD1. V gave up 5 bases and J gave up 6 bases; unmatched junction bases: 9. The CDR3 has 15 amino acids. Germline assignment: CDR1 SNHLY and CDR2 FYNNEI. CDR3 coding DNA: TGTGCCAGCAGTAAGGGGACAGGGGAGTTAGATGGCTACACCTTC. This translates into CASSKGTGELDGYTF.

The chain is built from TRBV2 and TRBJ1-1, with 7 bases fitting TRBD1. The germline V gene encodes CDR1 SNHLY and CDR2 FYNNEI. V trimming: 2 bases; J trimming: 5 bases; junction bases outside the gene matches: 8. There are 15 residues in the CDR3. The CDR3 DNA reads as TGTGCCAGCAGTGAAAGAGGGGGCTCAGGGACTGAAGCTTTCTTT. Its translation is CASSERGGSGTEAFF.

V and J are TRBV11-2 and TRBJ2-7, with D maybe TRBD2 (6 bases). From germline, CDR1 is SGHAT and CDR2 FQNNGV. The CDR3 spans 15 residues. Trimming removed 4 bases from V and 2 bases from J, with 15 bases in between. As DNA, the CDR3 is TGTGCCAGCAGCTCACGGAGGGCAGTGACCTACGAGCAGTACTTC. Translation gives CASSSRRAVTYEQYF.

This rearrangement joins TRBV7-3 to TRBJ2-2, with D possibly being TRBD2 (5 bases). There are 14 residues in the CDR3. CDR1 is SGHTA and CDR2 is FQGTGA in the germline V gene. V lost 5 bases and J lost 6, with 13 bases in between. CDR3 amino acids: CASSLHGSAGELFF. CDR3 coding DNA: TGTGCCAGCAGCCTCCATGGGAGTGCCGGGGAGCTGTTTTTT.

The V call is TRBV19, the J call TRBJ1-4; D is ambiguous. From germline, CDR1 is LNHDA and CDR2 SQIVND (reference sequence). The length of the CDR3 is 12 residues. The ends were cut back, 5 bases at V and 4 bases at J, with 5 bases in the middle. The CDR3 protein is CASSFRNEKLFF. Written as DNA, the CDR3 is TGTGCCAGTAGTTTTCGTAATGAAAAACTGTTTTTT.

The rearrangement uses TRBV19 and TRBJ2-7, with D tentatively TRBD1 (5 bases). This CDR3 region has 16 residues. Trimming removed 4 bases at V and 4 bases at J, with 20 bases between. Germline V gene data show CDR1 as LNHDA and CDR2 as SQIVND (reference sequence). As DNA, the CDR3 is TGTGCCAGTAGTAGCCCCAGGACACGGGTGACGTACGAGCAGTACTTC. Translation gives CASSSPRTRVTYEQYF.

This chain joins TRBV5-4 and TRBJ2-3, with TRBD2 identical over 10 bases. With 6 bases clipped from V and 4 bases from J, the junction kept 8 bases outside the gene matches. This CDR3 is 15 amino acids long. Germline V gene sequence: CDR1 SGHNT, CDR2 YYREEE (reference sequence). The CDR3 nucleotides read TGTGCCAGCACCCGAAGCGGGGGGGCGGCAGATACGCAGTATTTT. It specifies CASTRSGGAADTQYF. The complete variable domain, with remaining parts taken from reference TRBV5-4 and TRBJ2-3, reads ETGVTQSPTHLIKTRGQQVTLRCSSQSGHNTVSWYQQALGQGPQFIFQYYREEENGRGNFPPRFSGLQFPNYSSELNVNALELDDSALYLCASTRSGGAADTQYFGPGTRLTVL.

This rearrangement joins TRBV5-5 to TRBJ2-7, with TRBD1 as a possible D gene (6 bases). CDR3 length equals 15 residues. Looked up from germline, CDR1 is SGHKS and CDR2 is YYEKEE (reference sequence). V lost 0 bases, J lost 4 bases, and 14 bases lay in between. The CDR3 DNA is TGTGCCAGCAGCTTGGGGGCAGGGGCCCAGTACGAGCAGTACTTC. Translating gives CASSLGAGAQYEQYF.